The 11 T cell receptor beta chains in this list originate from one sample, sequenced in a study of blood T cell repertoires in COVID-19. Produced via immunoSEQ multiplex PCR; TCRdb's table is partial and in-frame only. The sample records about 130,000 clones, 90% being singletons. Sequencing input: peripheral blood. Every receptor here comes from a man aged 55 to 70 with COVID-19, enrolled during active disease.

The chain joins TRBV18 to TRBJ2-3, with D perhaps TRBD2 (6 bases). The germline gives CDR1 KGHSH, CDR2 LQKENI. The germline V and J ends were trimmed by 8 bases and 1 base, with 13 bases remaining between them. The CDR3 is 14 amino acids. The CDR3 region has the DNA TGTGCCAGCCGTAGCGGCAGAGGCACAGATACGCAGTATTTT. It encodes CASRSGRGTDTQYF.

This chain links TRBV6-2 or TRBV6-3 with TRBJ1-6; TRBD1 is a possible D gene (6 bases). The CDR3 loop spans 15 amino acids. V dropped 0 bases and J dropped 5 bases, with 8 bases sitting between them. Germline V gene lookup returns CDR1 MNHEY and CDR2 SVGEGT. The CDR3 DNA reads TGTGCCAGCAGTTACTCCCGACAGGATAATTCACCCCTCCACTTT. It specifies CASSYSRQDNSPLHF.

This clone showed up many times. CDR3 protein: CASRQGGFSEAFF. The CDR3 DNA reads as TGTGCCAGCCGGCAGGGGGGTTTCTCTGAAGCTTTCTTT. The V gene is TRBV7-6, the J gene TRBJ1-1, with 7 bases aligning to TRBD1. V lost 8 bases, J lost 6 bases, and 9 bases stayed unmatched. Germline V gene sequence: CDR1 SGHVS, CDR2 FNYEAQ. CDR3 length equals 13 residues.

This chain links TRBV5-1 with TRBJ1-1; 7 positions agree with TRBD1. Germline V gene data show CDR1 as SGHRS and CDR2 as YFSETQ. The trim removed 2 bases at V and 0 bases at J, leaving 7 bases unmatched. This CDR3 region has 16 residues. The CDR3 region is CASSFWTGLVNTEAFF. Here the CDR3 DNA reads TGCGCCAGCAGCTTTTGGACAGGTCTCGTGAACACTGAAGCTTTCTTT. The complete variable domain, with remaining parts taken from reference TRBV5-1 and TRBJ1-1, reads KAGVTQTPRYLIKTRGQQVTLSCSPISGHRSVSWYQQTPGQGLQFLFEYFSETQRNKGNFPGRFSGRQFSNSRSEMNVSTLELGDSALYLCASSFWTGLVNTEAFFGQGTRLTVV.

The V and J genes are TRBV28 and TRBJ2-1, with TRBD2 matching 11 bases. Germline V lookup: CDR1 MDHEN, CDR2 SYDVKM. This CDR3 has 17 amino acids. The V gene end was trimmed by 5 bases and the J gene end by 7 bases; junction bases not matched to a gene: 13. The CDR3 protein is CASSIPLAGGLDNEQFF. CDR3 coding DNA: TGTGCCAGCAGTATACCTTTAGCGGGAGGGCTAGATAATGAGCAGTTCTTC.

The rearrangement joins TRBV19 to TRBJ1-5, with TRBD1 matching 9 bases. This CDR3 comprises 15 residues. The junction had 6 bases not matched to a gene; V was cut back by 5 bases and J by 4 bases. Germline-derived CDR1 and CDR2 are LNHDA and SQIVND (reference sequence). CDR3 region: CASSAGTGRNQPQHF. Written as DNA, the CDR3 is TGTGCCAGTAGTGCTGGGACAGGGAGAAATCAGCCCCAGCATTTT.

The CDR3: CASSVTGGGTEAFF. The CDR3 region has the DNA TGTGCCAGTTCCGTGACAGGGGGAGGGACTGAAGCTTTCTTT. The chain carries TRBV19 and TRBJ1-1; 9 positions match TRBD1. The CDR3 runs 14 residues. Germline values: CDR1 LNHDA, CDR2 SQIVND (reference sequence). Trimming removed 8 bases from V and 5 bases from J; junction bases left unmatched: 9.

The rearrangement links TRBV6-5 to TRBJ2-7; no firm D call. V was clipped by 2 bases and J by 3 bases, with 8 bases between them. CDR3 length: 13 residues. Germline V gene lookup returns CDR1 MNHEY and CDR2 SVGAGI. CDR3 amino acids: CASSYDTNYEQYF. The CDR3 DNA is TGTGCCAGCAGTTACGACACAAACTACGAGCAGTACTTC.

This chain links TRBV3-1 (or the pseudogene TRBV3-2) with TRBJ2-2, with 8 bases matching TRBD2. This CDR3 contains 15 residues. The germline gives CDR1 LGHDT, CDR2 YNNKEL (reference sequence). V lost 5 bases, J lost 5 bases, and 7 bases stayed unmatched. The CDR3 loop is CASSFGLAPTGELFF. DNA of the CDR3: TGTGCCAGCAGCTTTGGACTAGCACCGACCGGGGAGCTGTTTTTT.

The V call is TRBV7-3, the J call TRBJ2-1, with TRBD1 identical over 9 bases. The ends lost 6 bases at V and 3 bases at J; junction bases unmatched: 6. This CDR3 spans 15 amino acids. In germline, CDR1 is SGHTA, CDR2 FQGTGA. CDR3 in DNA: TGTGCCAGCAGATCGGGACAGGGTCACTACAATGAGCAGTTCTTC. Protein sequence: CASRSGQGHYNEQFF.

The CDR3 DNA reads as TGTGCCAGCAGTACGGACAGGGGGCCAGGGGAGCTGTTTTTT. Translating it yields CASSTDRGPGELFF. This chain joins TRBV27 and TRBJ2-2, with 11 nucleotides matching TRBD1. Germline trimming cut 5 bases from V and 8 bases from J; bases unmatched to any gene: 4. The germline CDR1 and CDR2 sequences are MNHEY and SMNVEV (reference sequence). The CDR3 sequence is 14 residues long.